The next 32 T cell receptor beta chains were all read from a single sample in a study of CD8+ T cells in alopecia areata. Following extraction, RNA underwent reverse transcription to cDNA, which served as the sequencing template. Sequencing was performed with immunoSEQ multiplex PCR; in TCRdb, only in-frame clones are kept and a portion is missing. The table records 190,000 or so clones, 50% to 60% of them present only once. Sample treatment: oral pan-JAK inhibitor, 5-10 mg twice daily. The source material was CD4+ T cells sorted from blood, sampled at week 4, from a patient treated with tofacitinib. These receptors were obtained from a human donor with alopecia areata.

Notes on this clone: The junction and the germline gene differ at one end; a read error may be behind it. J is TRBJ2-7 and V is TRBV7-7, with D tentatively TRBD1 or TRBD2 (5 bases each). CDR3 length: 14 amino acids. The germline CDR1 and CDR2 sequences are SSHAT and FNYEAQ (reference sequence). In DNA form, the CDR3 reads TGTGCTAGCAGCTTAGGGACCGGGGCCTACGAGCAGTACTTC. Protein: CASSLGTGAYEQYF.

The V gene is TRBV30, the J gene TRBJ1-2; 10 bases are shared with TRBD1. The CDR3 consists of 13 residues. CDR1 is GTSNPN, CDR2 SVGIG, per germline (reference sequence). Unmatched junction bases numbered 4, after V lost 1 base and J lost 8 bases. The CDR3 reads CAWSADRGNGYTF. The CDR3 nucleotides are TGTGCCTGGAGTGCGGACAGGGGGAACGGCTACACCTTC.

In its sample, this clone was seen a few times. The chain carries TRBV6-6 and TRBJ1-1, with TRBD1 matching over 8 bases. This CDR3 has 15 amino acids. The V gene end was trimmed by 4 bases and the J gene end by 1 base; junction bases not matched to a gene: 5. Per the germline V gene, CDR1 is MNHNY and CDR2 is SVGAGI (reference sequence). The CDR3 spells CASSLQGVRNTEAFF. CDR3 DNA: TGTGCCAGCAGTTTACAGGGGGTGAGGAACACTGAAGCTTTCTTT.

V and J are TRBV20-1 and TRBJ2-1; 8 bases fit TRBD1. With V trimmed by 4 bases and J by 8 bases, 1 base remained unmatched. This CDR3 is 11 amino acids long. Germline loops: CDR1 DFQATT, CDR2 SNEGSKA (reference sequence). CDR3 bases: TGCAGTGCTACAGGGGGCCATGAGCAGTTCTTC. Translating it yields CSATGGHEQFF.

This clone has only a few counts. V gene TRBV10-3 combines with J gene TRBJ1-6; D might be TRBD1 (5 bases). CDR3 length equals 13 residues. The V end was cut by 10 bases, the J end by 5 bases, with 12 bases between. Germline assignment: CDR1 ENHRY and CDR2 SYGVKD. CDR3 sequence (DNA): TGTGCCAGCCGGGACGGAGATAATTCACCCCTCCACTTT. Translated: CASRDGDNSPLHF.

The chain uses TRBV29-1 and TRBJ2-5, with D possibly being TRBD1 (6 bases). CDR3 length: 13 amino acids. The ends were cut back, 3 bases at V and 1 base at J, with 9 bases in the middle. Germline V gives CDR1 SQVTM, CDR2 ANQGSEA. The CDR3 region has the DNA TGCAGCGTTGACAGGGGAACCCAAGAGACCCAGTACTTC. This sequence encodes CSVDRGTQETQYF.

The V and J genes are TRBV6-5 and TRBJ2-7; possible D gene TRBD1, 6 bases. The CDR3 totals 15 residues. The V gene's germline CDR1 is MNHEY and CDR2 SVGAGI. The V and J ends lost 6 bases and 4 bases respectively, with 19 bases between them. The CDR3 bases are TGTGCCAGCAGGACCAGGGGAGATGGAGGATACGAGCAGTACTTC. Its protein product is CASRTRGDGGYEQYF.

The chain recombines TRBV11-2 with TRBJ1-2; D call uncertain. This CDR3 has 16 amino acids. The ends were cut back, 6 bases at V and 4 bases at J, with 21 bases in the middle. Germline-derived CDR1 and CDR2 are SGHAT and FQNNGV. The DNA for the CDR3 is TGTGCCAGCAGGGGAGCCGTCGTCGGGGAGCCCTATGGCTACACCTTC. This codes for CASRGAVVGEPYGYTF.

The rearrangement uses TRBV7-3 and TRBJ1-2, with no clear D. V was trimmed by 4 bases and J by 8 bases, leaving 5 bases between them. The CDR3 has 10 amino acids. Germline CDR1 reads SGHTA; CDR2 reads FQGTGA. CDR3 loop: CASSSGGYTF. Here the CDR3 DNA reads TGTGCCAGCAGCTCCGGAGGCTACACCTTC.

This clone was counted between two and nine times. The rearrangement uses TRBV30 and TRBJ2-5; D not resolved. The ends were cut back, 2 bases at V and 2 bases at J, with 6 bases in the middle. The V gene's germline CDR1 is GTSNPN and CDR2 SVGIG (reference sequence). This CDR3 contains 12 residues. DNA of the CDR3: TGTGCCTGGAGTCCCCGACAAGAGACCCAGTACTTC. As protein: CAWSPRQETQYF.

This clone was found a few times. This rearrangement joins TRBV7-9 to TRBJ1-3; 8 positions match TRBD1. The trim removed 8 bases at V and 0 bases at J, leaving 9 bases unmatched. CDR3 size: 16 residues. Germline-derived CDR1 and CDR2 are SEHNR and FQNEAQ (reference sequence). For the CDR3, the DNA is TGTGCCAGCGGCTACTACAGGGGGGACTCTGGAAACACCATATATTTT. It codes for CASGYYRGDSGNTIYF.

V usage is TRBV6-5 and J usage is TRBJ2-7; D might be TRBD1 (6 bases). V lost 10 bases, J lost 4 bases, and 17 bases lay in between. The length of the CDR3 is 13 residues. Germline values: CDR1 MNHEY, CDR2 SVGAGI. CDR3 sequence: CATTRGGAYEQYF. In DNA, the CDR3 is TGTGCCACCACCCGTGGGGGCGCGTACGAGCAGTACTTC.

The V call is TRBV4-2, the J call TRBJ2-2, with D unclear. The V gene lost 0 bases and the J gene lost 0 bases, with 8 bases spanning the gap. The CDR3 runs 16 residues. CDR1 and CDR2 (germline): LGHNA, YNFKEQ. CDR3 DNA sequence: TGTGCCAGCAGCCAAGATCGAAGGACGAACACCGGGGAGCTGTTTTTT. Residues: CASSQDRRTNTGELFF.

This chain connects TRBV29-1 to TRBJ2-1; D tentatively fits TRBD1 or TRBD2 (5 bases each). V lost 7 bases and J 7 bases, leaving 26 bases between the germline ends. The CDR3 length is 16 residues. The germline V gene encodes CDR1 SQVTM and CDR2 ANQGSEA. CDR3 in DNA: TGCAGCGGGGGGAGCGTTTATCTGGCCGCGGCGAATGAGCAGTTCTTC. As protein: CSGGSVYLAAANEQFF.

To note about this clone: The same CDR3 also results from other DNA sequences found in this sample. V is TRBV30 and J is TRBJ2-7; D gene ambiguous. Germline V gene data show CDR1 as GTSNPN and CDR2 as SVGIG (reference sequence). This CDR3 region has 11 residues. V lost 2 bases to trimming and J lost 5 bases, with 7 bases between them. Written as DNA, the CDR3 is TGTGCCTGGAGTTCGAGAGACGAGCAGTACTTC. Its protein product is CAWSSRDEQYF.

V usage is TRBV7-9 and J usage is TRBJ1-1; D ambiguous. The germline V gene has CDR1 SEHNR and CDR2 FQNEAQ (reference sequence). V gave up 4 bases and J gave up 3 bases, with 6 bases separating them. The CDR3 loop spans 12 amino acids. The CDR3 spells CASSYSDTEAFF. The CDR3, as DNA: TGTGCCAGCAGCTACAGTGACACTGAAGCTTTCTTT.

This clone was seen a single time. The chain employs TRBV5-4 and TRBJ1-5; a weak D match, TRBD1 (6 bases). The germline V gene encodes CDR1 SGHNT and CDR2 YYREEE (reference sequence). Trimming removed 4 bases from V and 1 base from J, with 12 bases in between. The CDR3 spans 15 residues. The CDR3 sequence is CASSAQGRSNQPQHF. CDR3 nucleotides: TGTGCCAGCAGCGCGCAGGGGCGCAGCAATCAGCCCCAGCATTTT.

The chain couples TRBV10-3 to TRBJ2-7, with 9 bases aligning to TRBD1. V was pared by 5 bases and J by 6 bases, with 8 bases of the junction left unmatched. Germline V lookup: CDR1 ENHRY, CDR2 SYGVKD. The CDR3 consists of 14 residues. The CDR3 sequence: CAISRDREQGEQYF. In DNA form, the CDR3 reads TGTGCCATCAGTCGGGACAGGGAACAAGGCGAGCAGTACTTC.

The chain combines TRBV7-9 with TRBJ1-1; tentative D call: TRBD1 (5 bases). V was cut by 5 bases and J by 2 bases, with 12 bases left in between. Per the germline V gene, CDR1 is SEHNR and CDR2 is FQNEAQ (reference sequence). This CDR3 is built from 14 residues. The CDR3 spells CASSRLTENTEAFF. In DNA, the CDR3 is TGTGCCAGCAGCCGACTGACAGAAAACACTGAAGCTTTCTTT.

The chain couples TRBV5-6 to TRBJ2-1, with 9 bases lining up with TRBD1. V lost 1 base to trimming and J lost 6 bases; unmatched junction nucleotides: 14. The CDR3 extends over 18 amino acids. Germline V gene data show CDR1 as SGHDT and CDR2 as YYEEEE. The CDR3 sequence: CASSLLGVGTGRSNEQFF. The CDR3 DNA reads TGTGCCAGCAGCTTGTTAGGAGTGGGGACAGGGAGGTCCAATGAGCAGTTCTTC.

V and J are TRBV5-1 and TRBJ2-7, with D hard to call. Between the trimmed V and J ends, which lost 4 bases and 4 bases, there was a span of 21 bases. Germline V gene sequence: CDR1 SGHRS, CDR2 YFSETQ. CDR3 length equals 16 residues. CDR3 sequence (DNA): TGCGCCAGCAGCCTCCCAGCCGGCAGGTCGGTATACGAGCAGTACTTC. Protein product: CASSLPAGRSVYEQYF.

The chain links TRBV5-1 to TRBJ2-1, with D perhaps TRBD1 or TRBD2 (5 bases each). The V end lost 4 bases, the J end lost 11 bases, and 25 bases lay between the germline ends. There are 16 residues in the CDR3. CDR1 SGHRS and CDR2 YFSETQ come from the germline V gene. The DNA of the CDR3 is TGCGCCAGCAGCAACCGGGACCCTGCCACTCTACATCAGCAGTTCTTC. It codes for CASSNRDPATLHQQFF. The whole variable domain, filled in from reference TRBV5-1 and TRBJ2-1, reads KAGVTQTPRYLIKTRGQQVTLSCSPISGHRSVSWYQQTPGQGLQFLFEYFSETQRNKGNFPGRFSGRQFSNSRSEMNVSTLELGDSALYLCASSNRDPATLHQQFFGPGTRLTVL.

The genes are TRBV6-5 and TRBJ1-1; weak D call: TRBD1 (5 bases). Germline V CDR1 and CDR2: MNHEY, SVGAGI. This CDR3 is built from 11 residues. V lost 10 bases and J lost 8, with 14 bases in between. CDR3 in amino acids: CATDWGDEAFF. The CDR3 DNA follows: TGTGCCACTGACTGGGGGGACGAAGCTTTCTTT.

The rearrangement uses TRBV28 and TRBJ1-2; D remains ambiguous. V shed 6 bases and J shed 4 bases, with 12 bases lying between them. The length of the CDR3 is 13 residues. CDR1 and CDR2 (germline): MDHEN, SYDVKM. This chain's CDR3 is CASSRGRFYGYTF. As DNA, the CDR3 is TGTGCCAGCAGCCGAGGGAGGTTCTATGGCTACACCTTC.

The CDR3 DNA sequence: TGTGCCTCCCGGACAGGTTTGATGAACACTGAAGCTTTCTTT. It codes for CASRTGLMNTEAFF. This rearrangement joins TRBV2 to TRBJ1-1; 7 bases align to TRBD1. V shed 11 bases, J shed 0 bases, and the junction held 9 bases outside the gene matches. The CDR3 spans 14 residues. The germline CDR1 and CDR2 sequences are SNHLY and FYNNEI.

This clone has a handful of counts. CDR3 DNA: TGTGCCAGCAGTTACGTACCTAGCACAGATACGCAGTATTTT. Translating gives CASSYVPSTDTQYF. V usage is TRBV6-6 and J usage is TRBJ2-3; D not certain. This CDR3 is built from 14 residues. The ends were cut back, 2 bases at V and 0 bases at J, with 6 bases in the middle. CDR1 and CDR2 from the germline V gene are MNHNY and SVGAGI (reference sequence).

The V and J genes are TRBV30 and TRBJ2-3; no firm D call. Trimming stripped 4 bases from V and 6 bases from J, with 14 bases between. The CDR3 is made up of 13 amino acids. CDR1 is GTSNPN, CDR2 SVGIG, per germline (reference sequence). The CDR3 nucleotides are TGTGCCTGGACGGAGCCCACTTACGATACGCAGTATTTT. As protein: CAWTEPTYDTQYF.

The chain has TRBV14 and TRBJ2-1; TRBD2 aligns across 8 bases. CDR3 size: 14 residues. J was trimmed by 9 bases and V by 1 base; bases with no gene match: 5. The V gene's germline CDR1 is SGHDN and CDR2 FVKESK. The CDR3: CASSQVVGRVEQFF. CDR3 DNA sequence: TGTGCCAGCAGCCAAGTGGTCGGGAGGGTTGAGCAGTTCTTC.

This clone was counted a few times. The gene calls are TRBV5-1 and TRBJ2-2, with D tentatively TRBD1 or TRBD2 (5 bases each). From germline, CDR1 is SGHRS and CDR2 YFSETQ. Trimming removed 4 bases from V and 0 bases from J, with 13 bases in between. The CDR3 length is 16 residues. The CDR3 loop is CASSTGGSANTGELFF. DNA of the CDR3: TGCGCCAGCAGCACTGGGGGTAGTGCGAACACCGGGGAGCTGTTTTTT. The full variable domain, in which reference TRBV5-1 and TRBJ2-2 provide the parts outside the CDR3, is KAGVTQTPRYLIKTRGQQVTLSCSPISGHRSVSWYQQTPGQGLQFLFEYFSETQRNKGNFPGRFSGRQFSNSRSEMNVSTLELGDSALYLCASSTGGSANTGELFFGEGSRLTVL.

The rearrangement uses TRBV6-6 and TRBJ1-5; no clear D gene. The V end was cut by 2 bases, the J end by 4 bases, with 12 bases between. This CDR3 is 15 amino acids long. From germline, CDR1 is MNHNY and CDR2 SVGAGI (reference sequence). The CDR3 protein is CASSYEGVGNQPQHF. The DNA of the CDR3 is TGTGCCAGCAGTTACGAGGGAGTAGGGAATCAGCCCCAGCATTTT.

This clone was detected only a few times. V gene TRBV7-2 combines with J gene TRBJ1-6; D is unresolved. Germline loops: CDR1 SGHTA, CDR2 FQGNSA. V was trimmed by 6 bases and J by 5 bases, leaving 14 bases between them. This CDR3 region has 15 residues. In DNA form, the CDR3 reads TGTGCCAGCAGTCCGAAGGCGGGAGATAATTCACCCCTCCACTTT. Translating it yields CASSPKAGDNSPLHF.

The rearrangement uses TRBV29-1 and TRBJ2-4, with D possibly called TRBD1 or TRBD2 (5 bases each). CDR3 length: 14 amino acids. Germline V gene data show CDR1 as SQVTM and CDR2 as ANQGSEA. V shed 5 bases and J shed 0 bases, with 11 bases lying between them. As DNA, the CDR3 is TGCAGCGTTTCGGGACGGATAGCCAAAAACATTCAGTACTTC. This translates into CSVSGRIAKNIQYF.